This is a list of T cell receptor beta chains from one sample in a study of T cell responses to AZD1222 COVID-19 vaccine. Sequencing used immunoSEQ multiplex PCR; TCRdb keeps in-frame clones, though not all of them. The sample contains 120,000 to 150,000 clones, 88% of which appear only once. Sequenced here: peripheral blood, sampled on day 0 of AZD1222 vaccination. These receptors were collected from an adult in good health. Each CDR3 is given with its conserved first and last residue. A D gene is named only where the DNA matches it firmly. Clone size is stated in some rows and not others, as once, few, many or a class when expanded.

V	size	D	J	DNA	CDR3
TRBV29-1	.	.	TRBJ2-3	TGCAGCGTGAGGGGACGCCTCACAGATACGCAGTATTTT	CSVRGRLTDTQYF
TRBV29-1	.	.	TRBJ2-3	TGCAGCGTGGCTCTGTGGGAGACAGATACGCAGTATTTT	CSVALWETDTQYF
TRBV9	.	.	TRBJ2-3	TGTGCCAGCAGCGTAGAAGGGTACCGCATAGATACGCAGTATTTT	CASSVEGYRIDTQYF
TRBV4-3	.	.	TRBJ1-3	TGCGCCAGCAGCCAACCGCTACAATATAACAGTGGAAACACCATATATTTT	CASSQPLQYNSGNTIYF
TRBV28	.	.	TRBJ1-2	TGTGCCAGCAGTTTAGGGTCCCATCGAGGCTACACCTTC	CASSLGSHRGYTF
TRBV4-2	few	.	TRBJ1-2	TGTGCCAGCAGCCATCAGGGTGGGGGTGGCTACACCTTC	CASSHQGGGGYTF
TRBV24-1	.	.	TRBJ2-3	TGTGCCACCAGTCGCGGGGGCACAGATACGCAGTATTTT	CATSRGGTDTQYF
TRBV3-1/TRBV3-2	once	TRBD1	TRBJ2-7	TGTGCCAGCAGCCAGGCCAGGGGGCTGAGGGAGCAGTACTTC	CASSQARGLREQYF
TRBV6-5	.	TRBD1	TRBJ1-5	TGTGCCAGCAGGAGGACAGGGTCTCGCAATCAGCCCCAGCATTTT	CASRRTGSRNQPQHF
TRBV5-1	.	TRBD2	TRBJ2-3	TGCGCCAGCAGCTTGGCCGGGACTAGCGGGGGAACCACAGATACGCAGTATTTT	CASSLAGTSGGTTDTQYF
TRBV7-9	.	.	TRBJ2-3	TGTGCCAGCAGCCTGATACTAGGGAGCACAGATACGCAGTATTTT	CASSLILGSTDTQYF
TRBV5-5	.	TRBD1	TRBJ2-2	TGTGCCAGCAGATCCAACAGGGGGACCGGGGAGCTGTTTTTT	CASRSNRGTGELFF
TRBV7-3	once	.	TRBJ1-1	TGTGCCAGCCTCCCAGGGGAGGCGAACACTGAAGCTTTCTTT	CASLPGEANTEAFF
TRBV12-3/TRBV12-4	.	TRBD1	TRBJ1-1	TGTGCCGAGAAACAGGGGGCTCGGACTGAAGCTTTCTTT	CAEKQGARTEAFF
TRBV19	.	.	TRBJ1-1	TGTGCCAGTAGTACGACCCCCCTTGGGGCTGAAGCTTTCTTT	CASSTTPLGAEAFF
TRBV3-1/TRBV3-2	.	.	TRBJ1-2	TGTGCCAGCAGCCATCGTGTTTATGGCTACACCTTC	CASSHRVYGYTF
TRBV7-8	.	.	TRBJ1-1	TGTGCCAGCAGCTTGCCGGGACGGGAAGCTTTCTTT	CASSLPGREAFF
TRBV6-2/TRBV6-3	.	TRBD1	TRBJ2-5	TGTGCCAGCAGTCAGACAGGGTTACAAGAGACCCAGTACTTC	CASSQTGLQETQYF
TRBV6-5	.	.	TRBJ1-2	TGTGCCAGCAGTTCCGTTGGCGGCTACACCTTC	CASSSVGGYTF
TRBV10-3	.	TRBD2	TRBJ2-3	TGTGCCATCAGTGAGCCAGCGGGGTCCACAGATACGCAGTATTTT	CAISEPAGSTDTQYF
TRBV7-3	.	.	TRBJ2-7	TGTGCCAGCAGCTTACAACAGGGTCCCTACGAGCAGTACTTC	CASSLQQGPYEQYF
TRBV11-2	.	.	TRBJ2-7	TGTGCCAGCAGCCGAAACAGGGACCGCTACGAGCAGTACTTC	CASSRNRDRYEQYF
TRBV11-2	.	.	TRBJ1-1	TGTGCCAGCAGCCCCCAAGAATCAGCTTTCTTT	CASSPQESAFF
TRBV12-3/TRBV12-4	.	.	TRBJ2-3	TGTGCCAGCCAAGGGCCACTTACGCAGTATTTT	CASQGPLTQYF
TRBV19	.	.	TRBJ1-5	TGTGCCACCTCGGGGGCGGGGAGGGATCAGCCCCAGCATTTT	CATSGAGRDQPQHF
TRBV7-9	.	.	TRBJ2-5	TGTGCCAGCAGACCGACCACAGGGTCCCAAGAGACCCAGTACTTC	CASRPTTGSQETQYF
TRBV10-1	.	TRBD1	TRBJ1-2	TGCGCCATAAGCCGACAGGGGCCGAGAGCTAACTATGGCTACACCTTC	CAISRQGPRANYGYTF
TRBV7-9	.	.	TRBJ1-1	TGTGCCAGCAGCTCCCGGCACCTCACTGAAGCTTTCTTT	CASSSRHLTEAFF
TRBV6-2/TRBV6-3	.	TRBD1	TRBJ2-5	TGTGCCAGCAGTGCCCTCGGGACAGCTAAAGAGGAGACCCAGTACTTC	CASSALGTAKEETQYF
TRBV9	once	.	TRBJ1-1	TGTGCCAGCACCTCCGACGGGAGGAACACTGAAGCTTTCTTT	CASTSDGRNTEAFF
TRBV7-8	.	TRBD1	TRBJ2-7	TGTGCCAGCAGCTTAGTACAGGGGCGAAACGAGCAGTACTTC	CASSLVQGRNEQYF
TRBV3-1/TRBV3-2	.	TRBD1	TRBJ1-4	TGTGCCAGCAGCCAGTCTGGACAGGTGTTGAGTGAAAAACTGTTTTTT	CASSQSGQVLSEKLFF
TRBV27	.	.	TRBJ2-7	TGTGCCACAAGGGGGTTCTACGAGCAGTACTTC	CATRGFYEQYF
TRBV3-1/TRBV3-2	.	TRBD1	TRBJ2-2	TGTGCCAGCAGTCGAACAGGGGGCGCGGGCACCGGGGAGCTGTTTTTT	CASSRTGGAGTGELFF
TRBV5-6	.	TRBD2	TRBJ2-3	TGTGCCAGCAGCTTGCAACTAGCGGTGGATACGCAGTATTTT	CASSLQLAVDTQYF
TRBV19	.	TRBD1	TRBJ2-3	TGTGCCAGTAGTATAGACCCGGGACAGGGGGCCACAGATACGCAGTATTTT	CASSIDPGQGATDTQYF
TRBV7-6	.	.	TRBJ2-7	TGTGCCAGCAGCCTAAGCCGGGACAACGAGCAGTACTTC	CASSLSRDNEQYF
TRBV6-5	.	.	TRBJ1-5	TGTGCCAGCAGTTACTCCCGGGATTCGGGACAGCCCCAGCATTTT	CASSYSRDSGQPQHF
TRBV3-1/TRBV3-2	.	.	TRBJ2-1	TGTGCCAGCAGCCAGGTCCGTTCCGGATACAATGAGCAGTTCTTC	CASSQVRSGYNEQFF
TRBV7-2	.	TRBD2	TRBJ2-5	TGTGCCAGCAGCCCCAGAGCGGGGAGGGCTGAGACCCAGTACTTC	CASSPRAGRAETQYF
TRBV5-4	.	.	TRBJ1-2	TGTGCCAGCAGCCCCCAGGAAGACCATGGCTACACCTTC	CASSPQEDHGYTF
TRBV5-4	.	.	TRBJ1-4	TGTGCCAGCAGCTTCGGGGCGGGGTTTAAAGAAAAACTGTTTTTT	CASSFGAGFKEKLFF
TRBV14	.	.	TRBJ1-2	TGTGCCAGCAGCCGTGGGCGGGGCACCCCGGGCTATGGCTACACCTTC	CASSRGRGTPGYGYTF
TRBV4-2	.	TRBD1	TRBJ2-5	TGTGCCAGCAGCCAAAGCTGGGGCTCCGGGACAGCAAAGCAGGAGACCCAGTACTTC	CASSQSWGSGTAKQETQYF
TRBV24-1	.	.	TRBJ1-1	TGTGCCACCAGTGCTGGGGGTGCGCAGAACACTGAAGCTTTCTTT	CATSAGGAQNTEAFF
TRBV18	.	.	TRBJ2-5	TGTGCCAGCTCACAGAGGGTAGAGACCCAGTACTTC	CASSQRVETQYF
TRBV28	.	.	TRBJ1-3	TGTGCCAGCAGTTTTATCTACTCTGGAAACACCATATATTTT	CASSFIYSGNTIYF
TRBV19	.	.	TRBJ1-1	TGTGCCAGTAAGAGGGCCCTCAGCGGGACGGACACTGAAGCTTTCTTT	CASKRALSGTDTEAFF
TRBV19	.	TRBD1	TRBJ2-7	TGTGCCAGTAGTGCCTCGGGACAGCTACGAAAGCAGTACTTC	CASSASGQLRKQYF
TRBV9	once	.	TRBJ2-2	TGTGCCAGCACCAGCGGAAACACCGGGGAGCTGTTTTTT	CASTSGNTGELFF
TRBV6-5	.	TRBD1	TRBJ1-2	TGTGCCAGCACTTCGACCGGGACAGGGCGAGGCTACACCTTC	CASTSTGTGRGYTF
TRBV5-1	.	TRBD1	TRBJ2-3	TGCGCCAGCAGCTTGGTACAGGGGCAGACAGATACGCAGTATTTT	CASSLVQGQTDTQYF
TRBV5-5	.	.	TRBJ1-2	TGTGCCAGCAGCTTGGCCAGGGGAATGGGTGGCTACACCTTC	CASSLARGMGGYTF